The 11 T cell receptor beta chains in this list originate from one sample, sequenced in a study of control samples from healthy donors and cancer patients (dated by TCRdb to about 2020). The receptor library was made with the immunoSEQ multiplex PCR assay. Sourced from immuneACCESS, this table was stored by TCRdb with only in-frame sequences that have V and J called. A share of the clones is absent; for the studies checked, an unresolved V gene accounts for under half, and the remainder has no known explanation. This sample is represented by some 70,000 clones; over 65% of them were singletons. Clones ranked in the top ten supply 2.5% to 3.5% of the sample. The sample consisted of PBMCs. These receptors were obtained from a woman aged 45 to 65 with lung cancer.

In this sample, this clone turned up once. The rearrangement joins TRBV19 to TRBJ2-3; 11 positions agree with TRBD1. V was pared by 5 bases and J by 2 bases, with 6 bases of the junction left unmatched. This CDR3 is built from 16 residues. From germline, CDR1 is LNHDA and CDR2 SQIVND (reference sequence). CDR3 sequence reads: CASSFPGQGDTDTQYF. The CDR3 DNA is TGTGCCAGTAGTTTTCCGGGACAGGGGGACACAGATACGCAGTATTTT.

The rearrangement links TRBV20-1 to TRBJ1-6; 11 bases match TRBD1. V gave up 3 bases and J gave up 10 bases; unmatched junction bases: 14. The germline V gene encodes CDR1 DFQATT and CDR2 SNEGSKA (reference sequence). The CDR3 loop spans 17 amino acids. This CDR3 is CSASMGQGEPGKSPLHF. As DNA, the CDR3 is TGCAGTGCTAGTATGGGACAGGGGGAGCCGGGGAAGTCACCCCTCCACTTT.

The CDR3 nucleotides are TGCGCCAGCAGCTTCGAGGGGCAACAGCCCCAGCATTTT. Translation: CASSFEGQQPQHF. This chain connects TRBV5-1 to TRBJ1-5; D possibly corresponds to TRBD1 (5 bases). V gave up 2 bases and J gave up 7 bases, with 10 bases separating them. The CDR3 spans 13 residues. Germline V gene lookup returns CDR1 SGHRS and CDR2 YFSETQ. The full variable domain, in which reference TRBV5-1 and TRBJ1-5 provide the parts outside the CDR3, is KAGVTQTPRYLIKTRGQQVTLSCSPISGHRSVSWYQQTPGQGLQFLFEYFSETQRNKGNFPGRFSGRQFSNSRSEMNVSTLELGDSALYLCASSFEGQQPQHFGDGTRLSIL.

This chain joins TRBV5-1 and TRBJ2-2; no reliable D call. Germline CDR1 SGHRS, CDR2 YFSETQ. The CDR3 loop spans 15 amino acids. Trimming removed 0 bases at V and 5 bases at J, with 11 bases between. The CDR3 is CASSLAGKETGELFF. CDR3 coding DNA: TGCGCCAGCAGCTTGGCCGGAAAGGAGACCGGGGAGCTGTTTTTT.

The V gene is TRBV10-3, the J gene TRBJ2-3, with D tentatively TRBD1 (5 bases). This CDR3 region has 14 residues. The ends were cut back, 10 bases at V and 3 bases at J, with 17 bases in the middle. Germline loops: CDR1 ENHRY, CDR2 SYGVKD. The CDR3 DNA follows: TGTGCCACCCGGACACCTCAGACGACAGATACGCAGTATTTT. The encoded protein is CATRTPQTTDTQYF.

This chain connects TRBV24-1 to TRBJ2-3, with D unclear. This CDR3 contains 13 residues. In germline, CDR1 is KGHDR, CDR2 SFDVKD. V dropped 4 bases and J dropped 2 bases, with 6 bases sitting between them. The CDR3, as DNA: TGTGCCACCAGTGACGGGTCCACAGATACGCAGTATTTT. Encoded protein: CATSDGSTDTQYF.

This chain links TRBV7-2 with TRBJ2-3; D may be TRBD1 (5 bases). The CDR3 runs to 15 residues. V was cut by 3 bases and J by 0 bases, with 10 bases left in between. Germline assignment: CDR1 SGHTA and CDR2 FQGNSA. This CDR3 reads CASSLGRPSTDTQYF. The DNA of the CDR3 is TGTGCCAGCAGCTTGGGGCGGCCTAGCACAGATACGCAGTATTTT.

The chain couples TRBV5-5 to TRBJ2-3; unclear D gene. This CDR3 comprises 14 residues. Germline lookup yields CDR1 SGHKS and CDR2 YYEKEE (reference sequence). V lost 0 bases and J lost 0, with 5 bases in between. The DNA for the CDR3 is TGTGCCAGCAGCTTGGCCACAAGCACAGATACGCAGTATTTT. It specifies CASSLATSTDTQYF.

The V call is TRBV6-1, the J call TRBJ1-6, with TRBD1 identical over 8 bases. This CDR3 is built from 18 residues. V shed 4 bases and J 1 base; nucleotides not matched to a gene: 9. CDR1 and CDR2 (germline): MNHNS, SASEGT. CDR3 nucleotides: TGTGCCAGCAGTGTCCTCGGGACAGGCGAATCCTATAATTCACCCCTCCACTTT. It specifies CASSVLGTGESYNSPLHF.

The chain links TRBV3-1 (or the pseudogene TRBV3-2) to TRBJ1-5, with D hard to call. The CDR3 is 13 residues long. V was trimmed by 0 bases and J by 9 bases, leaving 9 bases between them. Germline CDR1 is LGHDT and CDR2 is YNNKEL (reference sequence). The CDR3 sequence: CASSQDRLGPQHF. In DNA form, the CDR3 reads TGTGCCAGCAGCCAAGATCGGCTAGGGCCCCAGCATTTT.

Written as DNA, the CDR3 is TGCGCCAGCAGCCACCAAAGGATCGCGAACACCGGGGAGCTGTTTTTT. Encoded protein: CASSHQRIANTGELFF. The genes are TRBV4-1 and TRBJ2-2; D not resolved. Trimming shortened V by 3 bases and J by 0 bases, and 11 bases separated the two germline ends. The CDR3 has 16 amino acids. Germline V CDR1 and CDR2: MGHRA, YSYEKL.